This TCR beta chain was documented in a study of blood T cells in healthy people across ages. The CDR3 has 13 residues. The germline gives CDR1 MNHEY, CDR2 SVGAGI. V was pared by 8 bases and J by 12 bases, with 9 bases of the junction left unmatched. It was with a sample-barcoded 5' primer and a J-beta primer mix that a second PCR of roughly 7 to 11 cycles was run. TCRdb re-derived calls from the 5' RACE reads in MiXCR, one entry per CDR3 protein. Seen here are 1.5 million to 2 million distinct CDR3 sequences, roughly 27% observed once, and the top ten hold roughly 8.2%. The sequence derives from a woman aged 30 to 39 in good health. The chain joins TRBV6-5 to TRBJ2-1; 11 nucleotides agree with TRBD2. Sequencing input: blood. The CDR3 coding sequence is TGTGCCAGCCGACTAGCGGGGTCCCGAGGGCAGTTCTTC. Residues: CASRLAGSRGQFF.